The source of this TCR beta chain is a study of blood T cell repertoires in COVID-19. Study overall: Sample material is recorded as cDNA or gDNA derived from T cells, B-cell-depleted T cells, or PBMCs.

Clinical history reported by participants formed the basis on which cohorts were assigned. This clone has only a few counts. This CDR3 contains 17 residues. The germline V gene has CDR1 SGHRS and CDR2 YFSETQ. V was cut by 0 bases and J by 2 bases, with 14 bases left in between. Some clones are missing from TCRdb's copy, which holds only in-frame ones; the method was immunoSEQ multiplex PCR. The data contain under 300,000 clones, about nine tenths of them singletons. Material: PBMCs or T cells enriched from blood (not recorded which). This receptor was identified in a woman between 35 and 50 years old who had recovered from COVID-19. This chain joins TRBV5-1 and TRBJ1-4, with unresolved D. The CDR3 spells CASSLGPETGTNEKLFF. CDR3 coding DNA: TGCGCCAGCAGCTTGGGTCCGGAGACCGGGACTAATGAAAAACTGTTTTTT.